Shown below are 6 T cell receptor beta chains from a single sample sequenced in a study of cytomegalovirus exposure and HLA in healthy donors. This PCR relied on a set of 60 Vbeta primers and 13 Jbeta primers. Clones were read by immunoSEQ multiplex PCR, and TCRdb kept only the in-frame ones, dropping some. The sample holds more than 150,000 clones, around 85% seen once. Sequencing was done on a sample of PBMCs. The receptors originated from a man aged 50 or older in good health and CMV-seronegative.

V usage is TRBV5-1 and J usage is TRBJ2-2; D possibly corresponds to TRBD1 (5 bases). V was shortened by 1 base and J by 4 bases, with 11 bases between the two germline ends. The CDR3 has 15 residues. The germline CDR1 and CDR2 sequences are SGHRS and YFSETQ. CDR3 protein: CASSLLGPGTGELFF. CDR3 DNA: TGCGCCAGCAGCTTGTTGGGGCCGGGCACCGGGGAGCTGTTTTTT. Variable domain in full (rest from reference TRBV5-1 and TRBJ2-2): KAGVTQTPRYLIKTRGQQVTLSCSPISGHRSVSWYQQTPGQGLQFLFEYFSETQRNKGNFPGRFSGRQFSNSRSEMNVSTLELGDSALYLCASSLLGPGTGELFFGEGSRLTVL.

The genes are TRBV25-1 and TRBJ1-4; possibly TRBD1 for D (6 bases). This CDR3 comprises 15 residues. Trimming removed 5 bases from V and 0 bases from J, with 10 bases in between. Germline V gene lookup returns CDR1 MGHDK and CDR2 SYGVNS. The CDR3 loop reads CASSSWTATNEKLFF. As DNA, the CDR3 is TGTGCCAGCAGTTCCTGGACAGCAACTAATGAAAAACTGTTTTTT.

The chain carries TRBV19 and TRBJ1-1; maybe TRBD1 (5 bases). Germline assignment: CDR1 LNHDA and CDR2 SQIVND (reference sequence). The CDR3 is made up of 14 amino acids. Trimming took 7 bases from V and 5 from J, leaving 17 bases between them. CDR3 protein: CASTQGGEGTEAFF. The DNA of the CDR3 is TGTGCCAGTACCCAGGGCGGGGAAGGGACTGAAGCTTTCTTT.

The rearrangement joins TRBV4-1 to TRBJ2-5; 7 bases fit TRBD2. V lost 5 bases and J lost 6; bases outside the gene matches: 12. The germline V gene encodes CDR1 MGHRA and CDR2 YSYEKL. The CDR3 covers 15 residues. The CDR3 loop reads CASSSPGRGYKTQYF. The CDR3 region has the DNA TGCGCCAGCAGCTCCCCTGGGCGGGGGTACAAGACCCAGTACTTC.

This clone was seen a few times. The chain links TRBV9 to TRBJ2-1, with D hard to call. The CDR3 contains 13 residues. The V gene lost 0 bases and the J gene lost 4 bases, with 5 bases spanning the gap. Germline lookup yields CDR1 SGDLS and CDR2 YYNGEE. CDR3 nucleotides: TGTGCCAGCAGCGTAGATCCATACAATGAGCAGTTCTTC. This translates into CASSVDPYNEQFF.

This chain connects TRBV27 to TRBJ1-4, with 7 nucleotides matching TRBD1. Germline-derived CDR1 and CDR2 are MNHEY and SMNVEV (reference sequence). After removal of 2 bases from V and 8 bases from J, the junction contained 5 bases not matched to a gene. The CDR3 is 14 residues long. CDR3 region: CASSLTGVREKLFF. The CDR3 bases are TGTGCCAGCAGTTTAACAGGGGTTAGAGAAAAACTGTTTTTT.